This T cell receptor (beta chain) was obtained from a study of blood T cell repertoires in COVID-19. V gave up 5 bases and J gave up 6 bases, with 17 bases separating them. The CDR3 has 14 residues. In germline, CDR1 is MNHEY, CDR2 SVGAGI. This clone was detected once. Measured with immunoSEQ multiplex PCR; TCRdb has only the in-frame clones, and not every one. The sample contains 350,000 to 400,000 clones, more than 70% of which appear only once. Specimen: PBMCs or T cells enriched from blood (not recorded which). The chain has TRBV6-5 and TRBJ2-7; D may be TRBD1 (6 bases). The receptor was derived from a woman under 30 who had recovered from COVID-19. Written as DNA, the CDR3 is TGTGCCAGCAGTCCTAACAGGGTAAGCGGCGAGCAGTACTTC. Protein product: CASSPNRVSGEQYF.